One sample yielded the 15 T cell receptor beta chains listed below, sequenced in a study of control samples from healthy donors and cancer patients. This table comes from immunoSEQ multiplex PCR, and its TCRdb copy is limited to in-frame clones, with some not included. The table lists approximately 170,000 clones, 85% to 95% of them singletons, with about 1.4% in the top ten. Sequencing was carried out using blood. All receptors come from a man aged 25-40 years in good health.

This chain joins TRBV7-2 and TRBJ1-2; D call uncertain. V lost 1 base and J 4 bases, leaving 7 bases between the germline ends. In germline, CDR1 is SGHTA, CDR2 FQGNSA. The CDR3 spans 13 residues. This chain's CDR3 is CASSLDLLYGYTF. The CDR3 DNA reads as TGTGCCAGCAGCTTAGACCTGCTCTATGGCTACACCTTC.

This clone has only one observation. The J gene is TRBJ1-2, the V gene TRBV30; D not resolved. Germline CDR1 and CDR2: GTSNPN and SVGIG (reference sequence). Trimming left V 0 bases short and J 6 bases short, with 14 bases between. CDR3 length: 14 residues. CDR3 nucleotide sequence: TGTGCCTGGAGTGTATCCTCCATCGGAGATGGCTACACCTTC. Its translation is CAWSVSSIGDGYTF.

The CDR3 region is CASSLTGRATEAFF. The CDR3 nucleotides read TGTGCCAGCAGTCTGACTGGGAGGGCCACTGAAGCTTTCTTT. This sequence joins TRBV11-2 and TRBJ1-1; D uncertain. The germline V and J ends were trimmed by 6 bases and 4 bases, with 15 bases remaining between them. This CDR3 contains 14 residues. Germline CDR1 and CDR2: SGHAT and FQNNGV.

V gene TRBV28 combines with J gene TRBJ1-5; no clear D. The CDR3 is 13 residues long. V was trimmed by 5 bases and J by 7 bases, leaving 12 bases between them. Germline values: CDR1 MDHEN, CDR2 SYDVKM. The CDR3 nucleotides are TGTGCCAGCAGTGAACCAAGTGGACAGCCCCAGCATTTT. Its translation is CASSEPSGQPQHF.

V and J are TRBV28 and TRBJ2-1, with TRBD2 matching 7 bases. Losses at the gene ends were 1 base for V and 3 bases for J; bases not matched to a gene: 3. The germline CDR1 and CDR2 sequences are MDHEN and SYDVKM. This CDR3 region has 15 residues. As DNA, the CDR3 is TGTGCCAGCAGTTTATCGGGGACTATCTACAATGAGCAGTTCTTC. Translation: CASSLSGTIYNEQFF.

CDR3 sequence: CATSDWVLGREKLFF. In nucleotides, the CDR3 is TGTGCCACCAGTGATTGGGTCCTCGGGAGGGAAAAACTGTTTTTT. V and J are TRBV24-1 and TRBJ1-4; D ambiguous. Trimming took off 2 bases at V and 8 bases at J, with 14 bases between the two ends. This CDR3 comprises 15 residues. CDR1 and CDR2 from the germline V gene are KGHDR and SFDVKD.

The chain recombines TRBV4-1 with TRBJ1-3, with D hard to call. V gave up 4 bases and J gave up 0 bases, with 7 bases separating them. Germline CDR1 reads MGHRA; CDR2 reads YSYEKL. The CDR3 runs to 14 residues. This chain's CDR3 is CASSPPPSGNTIYF. The CDR3 bases are TGCGCCAGCAGCCCTCCCCCCTCTGGAAACACCATATATTTT.

The rearrangement uses TRBV11-2 and TRBJ2-1; D unclear. CDR3 size: 13 residues. Looked up from germline, CDR1 is SGHAT and CDR2 is FQNNGV. V lost 4 bases and J lost 6, with 10 bases in between. As DNA, the CDR3 is TGTGCCAGCAGCTCCGCTCCCGCCAATGAGCAGTTCTTC. Its protein is CASSSAPANEQFF.

The rearrangement uses TRBV6-6 and TRBJ2-3; D unresolved. This CDR3 comprises 14 residues. The V gene's germline CDR1 is MNHNY and CDR2 SVGAGI (reference sequence). V lost 4 bases, J lost 2 bases, and 10 bases lay in between. DNA of the CDR3: TGTGCCAGCAGTTTTGCAGCCCCCACAGATACGCAGTATTTT. Translated: CASSFAAPTDTQYF.

The chain has TRBV30 and TRBJ1-2, with D uncertain. Trimming stripped 8 bases from V and 2 bases from J, with 12 bases between. This CDR3 is 12 amino acids long. In germline, CDR1 is GTSNPN, CDR2 SVGIG (reference sequence). The CDR3, as DNA: TGTGCCGGGTTTTTTCAGAACTATGGCTACACCTTC. Translation: CAGFFQNYGYTF. Based on the CDR3 plus reference TRBV30 and TRBJ1-2, the full variable domain is SQTIHQWPATLVQPVGSPLSLECTVEGTSNPNLYWYRQAAGRGLQLLFYSVGIGQISSEVPQNLSASRPQDRQFILSSKKLLLSDSGFYLCAGFFQNYGYTFGSGTRLTVV.

This chain links TRBV27 with TRBJ2-7; D might be TRBD1 (5 bases). The germline V gene has CDR1 MNHEY and CDR2 SMNVEV (reference sequence). V was trimmed by 6 bases and J by 0 bases, leaving 18 bases between them. The CDR3 totals 16 residues. The CDR3 reads CASRLAVTGASYEQYF. DNA for the CDR3: TGTGCCAGCAGGCTCGCGGTTACAGGTGCCTCCTACGAGCAGTACTTC.

This chain links TRBV28 with TRBJ2-5, with D perhaps matching TRBD2 (6 bases). Trimming left V 4 bases short and J 2 bases short, with 8 bases between. The CDR3 has 13 amino acids. Germline loops: CDR1 MDHEN, CDR2 SYDVKM. CDR3 nucleotide sequence: TGTGCCAGCAGTTCGCTAGCGCAAGAGACCCAGTACTTC. This encodes CASSSLAQETQYF.

The chain recombines TRBV6-2 or TRBV6-3 with TRBJ1-2, with 9 bases matching TRBD1. The V gene end was trimmed by 2 bases and the J gene end by 9 bases; junction bases not matched to a gene: 10. Per the germline V gene, CDR1 is MNHEY and CDR2 is SVGEGT. There are 15 residues in the CDR3. The CDR3 sequence: CASSYPSGQGIRYTF. DNA of the CDR3: TGTGCCAGCAGTTACCCTTCGGGACAGGGCATTCGCTACACCTTC.

This clone was observed a few times. The chain employs TRBV19 and TRBJ2-5, with 11 nucleotides matching TRBD1. The length of the CDR3 is 16 residues. Per germline, CDR1 LNHDA and CDR2 SQIVND (reference sequence). V lost 3 bases and J lost 5; bases outside the gene matches: 8. CDR3 sequence (DNA): TGTGCCAGTAGTATTTCTGGACAGGGGGCACACGAGACCCAGTACTTC. Encoded protein: CASSISGQGAHETQYF.

The chain joins TRBV5-1 to TRBJ2-7; possibly TRBD2 for D (7 bases). The CDR3 runs to 15 residues. Germline V lookup: CDR1 SGHRS, CDR2 YFSETQ. Trimming removed 0 bases from V and 5 bases from J, with 15 bases in between. CDR3 bases: TGCGCCAGCAGCTTGGACGGGGGGCAGGTTAACGAGCAGTACTTC. This gives the protein CASSLDGGQVNEQYF.